The 16 T cell receptor beta chains reported below all come from one sample, sequenced in a study of shared clonotypes between healthy human individuals. Clones were read by immunoSEQ multiplex PCR, and TCRdb kept only the in-frame ones, dropping some. The repertoire holds about 2.4 million clones, with over 85% as singletons. Sequencing was carried out using naive CD4+ T cells sorted from blood. Subset denoted: CD45RA+ positively selected. The receptors come from a man in his late teens or twenties in good health.

The V gene is TRBV28, the J gene TRBJ1-2; D is uncertain. The CDR3 runs 14 residues. Germline V gene data show CDR1 as MDHEN and CDR2 as SYDVKM. Trimming took 5 bases from V and 2 from J, leaving 12 bases between them. The CDR3 DNA follows: TGTGCCAGCAGTCCCAAACTAAGAAACTATGGCTACACCTTC. Its protein is CASSPKLRNYGYTF.

The chain links TRBV4-1 to TRBJ2-7, with 9 bases matching TRBD1. With V trimmed by 3 bases and J by 4 bases, 7 bases remained unmatched. The germline V gene encodes CDR1 MGHRA and CDR2 YSYEKL. CDR3 length: 15 amino acids. The chain's CDR3 is CASSQAPTGGYEQYF. The CDR3 coding sequence is TGCGCCAGCAGCCAGGCCCCGACAGGGGGTTACGAGCAGTACTTC.

The CDR3 loop is CASRSRQDGWTGELFF. For the CDR3, the DNA is TGTGCCAGCAGGTCCCGACAGGACGGTTGGACCGGGGAGCTGTTTTTT. The chain links TRBV11-2 to TRBJ2-2; possible D gene TRBD1, 6 bases. The CDR3 length is 16 residues. Trimming took off 6 bases at V and 5 bases at J, with 19 bases between the two ends. CDR1 is SGHAT, CDR2 FQNNGV, per germline.

This sequence joins TRBV5-6 and TRBJ2-3; D remains ambiguous. This CDR3 contains 15 residues. V was shortened by 2 bases and J by 5 bases, with 15 bases between the two germline ends. The germline CDR1 and CDR2 sequences are SGHDT and YYEEEE. Here the CDR3 reads CASSFRATGVDTQYF. The CDR3 nucleotides are TGTGCCAGCAGCTTCCGAGCCACTGGGGTAGATACGCAGTATTTT. Together with reference TRBV5-6 and TRBJ2-3, the CDR3 gives the full variable domain: DAGVTQSPTHLIKTRGQQVTLRCSPKSGHDTVSWYQQALGQGPQFIFQYYEEEERQRGNFPDRFSGHQFPNYSSELNVNALLLGDSALYLCASSFRATGVDTQYFGPGTRLTVL.

The chain employs TRBV4-3 and TRBJ1-5; D is unresolved. Trimming removed 0 bases at V and 0 bases at J, with 6 bases between. Germline lookup yields CDR1 LGHNA and CDR2 YSLEER. This CDR3 region has 15 residues. The CDR3 region has the DNA TGCGCCAGCAGCCAAGATTACAGTAGCAATCAGCCCCAGCATTTT. It translates to CASSQDYSSNQPQHF.

CDR3 sequence (DNA): TGTGCCAGCAGCGGCAAAGGGCAAACCGGGGAGCTGTTTTTT. Translation: CASSGKGQTGELFF. The rearrangement links TRBV7-9 to TRBJ2-2, with D unresolved. V dropped 5 bases and J dropped 5 bases, with 12 bases sitting between them. The CDR3 totals 14 residues. Looked up from germline, CDR1 is SEHNR and CDR2 is FQNEAQ (reference sequence).

The rearrangement links TRBV2 to TRBJ2-7, with 9 positions matching TRBD1. V shed 1 base and J 3 bases; nucleotides not matched to a gene: 4. The CDR3 length is 15 residues. Per the germline V gene, CDR1 is SNHLY and CDR2 is FYNNEI. The CDR3 DNA reads as TGTGCCAGCAGTGAAGACCGGGACAGGGTCTACGAGCAGTACTTC. It codes for CASSEDRDRVYEQYF.

The genes are TRBV7-9 and TRBJ2-1, with TRBD1 as a possible D gene (6 bases). This CDR3 spans 14 amino acids. V lost 2 bases, J lost 7 bases, and 12 bases lay in between. The germline V gene has CDR1 SEHNR and CDR2 FQNEAQ (reference sequence). This CDR3 reads CASSLSPQGNEQFF. CDR3 nucleotide sequence: TGTGCCAGCAGCTTAAGCCCACAGGGAAATGAGCAGTTCTTC.

The table lists this clone with a count of one. V usage is TRBV10-3 and J usage is TRBJ1-6; D is unresolved. This CDR3 has 16 residues. The germline V and J ends were trimmed by 3 bases and 6 bases, with 15 bases remaining between them. Per germline, CDR1 ENHRY and CDR2 SYGVKD. CDR3 region: CAISENGLSTNSPLHF. The CDR3 coding sequence is TGTGCCATCAGTGAAAATGGGTTATCGACTAATTCACCCCTCCACTTT.

The CDR3 nucleotides read TGTGCCAGCAGTGAATGGGAGATTACCTTTTCTTCGGTCCACTTT. Translating it yields CASSEWEITFSSVHF. The chain uses TRBV6-1 and TRBJ1-6; D is uncertain. The CDR3 covers 15 residues. The germline V gene encodes CDR1 MNHNS and CDR2 SASEGT. V lost 2 bases, J lost 17 bases, and 22 bases lay in between.

For this clone: One junction end disagrees with the germline gene, perhaps due to a read error. CDR3 in DNA: TGTGCTAGCAGCTCCCCTCAGCTAGGCCAAGAGACCCAGTACTTC. Translating gives CASSSPQLGQETQYF. J is TRBJ2-5 and V is TRBV7-7; D unresolved. This CDR3 region has 15 residues. Germline lookup yields CDR1 SSHAT and CDR2 FNYEAQ (reference sequence).

The gene calls are TRBV19 and TRBJ1-1, with D tentatively TRBD1 (5 bases). Per the germline V gene, CDR1 is LNHDA and CDR2 is SQIVND (reference sequence). The V end was cut by 5 bases, the J end by 0 bases, with 16 bases between. There are 16 residues in the CDR3. This chain's CDR3 is CASSLRDLTLNTEAFF. Written as DNA, the CDR3 is TGTGCCAGTAGTCTCCGGGACTTAACTTTGAACACTGAAGCTTTCTTT.

Remarks on this clone: Other DNA sequences from this sample encode an identical CDR3 as well. This rearrangement joins TRBV7-9 to TRBJ1-2, with 12 bases lining up with TRBD1. V dropped 3 bases and J dropped 8; count of bases not matched to a gene: 4. The germline CDR1 and CDR2 sequences are SEHNR and FQNEAQ (reference sequence). The CDR3 sequence is 14 residues long. CDR3 region: CASSLGQGAWGYTF. The CDR3 coding sequence is TGTGCCAGCAGCTTGGGACAGGGGGCCTGGGGCTACACCTTC.

V and J are TRBV7-2 and TRBJ2-4; TRBD2 matches at 10 bases. V lost 1 base to trimming and J lost 6 bases; unmatched junction nucleotides: 12. The CDR3 length is 18 residues. CDR1 and CDR2 (germline): SGHTA, FQGNSA. This CDR3 is CASSLEYLAGAAGNIQYF. CDR3 DNA: TGTGCCAGCAGCTTAGAATACCTAGCGGGGGCCGCCGGAAACATTCAGTACTTC.

Worth noting for this clone: Other DNA sequences from this sample encode an identical CDR3 as well. The V gene is TRBV11-2, the J gene TRBJ1-6; D is unclear. Germline CDR1 SGHAT, CDR2 FQNNGV. CDR3 length: 13 residues. Deletions cut 0 bases from V and 10 bases from J, with 7 bases between. In DNA form, the CDR3 reads TGTGCCAGCAGCTTAGATCTCGGCTCACCCCTCCACTTT. This gives the protein CASSLDLGSPLHF.

The rearrangement links TRBV6-5 to TRBJ1-6; weak D call: TRBD1 (5 bases). The V gene lost 2 bases and the J gene lost 13 bases, with 9 bases spanning the gap. The CDR3 is 12 amino acids. Germline V gene data show CDR1 as MNHEY and CDR2 as SVGAGI. The CDR3 reads CASSYRDSPLHF. The CDR3 DNA follows: TGTGCCAGCAGTTACCGAGACAGTCCCCTCCACTTT.